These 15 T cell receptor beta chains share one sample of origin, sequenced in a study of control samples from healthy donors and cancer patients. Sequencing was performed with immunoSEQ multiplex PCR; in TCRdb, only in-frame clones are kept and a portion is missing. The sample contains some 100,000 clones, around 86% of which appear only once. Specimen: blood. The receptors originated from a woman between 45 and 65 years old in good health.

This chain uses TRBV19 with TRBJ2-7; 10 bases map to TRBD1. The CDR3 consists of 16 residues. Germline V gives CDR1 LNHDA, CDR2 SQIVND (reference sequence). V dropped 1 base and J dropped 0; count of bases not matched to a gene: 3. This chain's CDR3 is CASSIARTGGSYEQYF. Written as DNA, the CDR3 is TGTGCCAGTAGTATAGCCCGGACAGGGGGCTCCTACGAGCAGTACTTC.

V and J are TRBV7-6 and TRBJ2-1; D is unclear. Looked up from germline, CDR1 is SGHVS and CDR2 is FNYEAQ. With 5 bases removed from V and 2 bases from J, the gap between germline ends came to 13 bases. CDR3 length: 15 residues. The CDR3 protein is CASSRNSVTYNEQFF. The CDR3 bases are TGTGCCAGCAGCCGGAATTCGGTTACCTACAATGAGCAGTTCTTC.

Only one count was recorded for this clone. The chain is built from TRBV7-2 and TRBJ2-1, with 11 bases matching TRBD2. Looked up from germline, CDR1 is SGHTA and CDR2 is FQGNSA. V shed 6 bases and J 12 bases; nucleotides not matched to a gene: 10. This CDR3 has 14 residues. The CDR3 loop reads CASRTLAGGTRQFF. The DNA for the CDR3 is TGTGCCAGCAGAACCCTAGCGGGAGGAACTCGGCAGTTCTTC.

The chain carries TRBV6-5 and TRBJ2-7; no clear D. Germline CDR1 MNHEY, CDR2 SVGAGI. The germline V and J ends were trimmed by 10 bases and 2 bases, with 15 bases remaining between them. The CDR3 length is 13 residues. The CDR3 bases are TGTGCCACTGAGTTAGTTAACACCTACGAGCAGTACTTC. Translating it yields CATELVNTYEQYF.

CDR3 residues: CASSQVDAMGYTF. The CDR3 nucleotides are TGTGCCAGCAGCCAAGTTGATGCTATGGGCTACACCTTC. The J gene is TRBJ1-2, the V gene TRBV3-1 (or the pseudogene TRBV3-2); D call uncertain. V lost 1 base and J lost 8, with 11 bases in between. Germline CDR1 and CDR2: LGHDT and YNNKEL (reference sequence). The CDR3 spans 13 residues.

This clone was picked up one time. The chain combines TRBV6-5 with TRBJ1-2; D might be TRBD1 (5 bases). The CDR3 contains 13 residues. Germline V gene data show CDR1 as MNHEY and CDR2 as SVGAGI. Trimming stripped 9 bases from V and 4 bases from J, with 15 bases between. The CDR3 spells CASDPDTVYGYTF. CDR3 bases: TGTGCCAGTGACCCGGACACCGTCTATGGCTACACCTTC.

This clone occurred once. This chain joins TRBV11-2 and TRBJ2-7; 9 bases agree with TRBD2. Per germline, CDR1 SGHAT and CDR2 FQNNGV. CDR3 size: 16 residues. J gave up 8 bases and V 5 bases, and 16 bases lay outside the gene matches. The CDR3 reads CASSLELAGTFLKQYF. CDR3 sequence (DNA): TGTGCCAGCAGCCTGGAACTAGCGGGTACCTTTCTTAAGCAGTACTTC.

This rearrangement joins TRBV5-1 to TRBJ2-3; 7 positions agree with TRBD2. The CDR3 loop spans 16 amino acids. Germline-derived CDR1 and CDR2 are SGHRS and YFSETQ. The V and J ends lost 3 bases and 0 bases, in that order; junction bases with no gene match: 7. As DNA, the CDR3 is TGCGCCAGCAGCTCAAGCGGGGTTACTAGCACAGATACGCAGTATTTT. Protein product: CASSSSGVTSTDTQYF.

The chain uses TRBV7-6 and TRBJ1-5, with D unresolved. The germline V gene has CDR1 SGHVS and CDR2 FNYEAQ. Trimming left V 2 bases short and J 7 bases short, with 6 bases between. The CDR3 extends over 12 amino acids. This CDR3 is CASSLQNQPQHF. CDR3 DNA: TGTGCCAGCAGCTTACAAAACCAGCCCCAGCATTTT.

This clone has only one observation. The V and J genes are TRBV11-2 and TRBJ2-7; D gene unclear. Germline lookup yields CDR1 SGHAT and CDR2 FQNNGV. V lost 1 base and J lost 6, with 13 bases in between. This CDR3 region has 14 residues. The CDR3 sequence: CASSLGPAVGEQYF. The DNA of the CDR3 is TGTGCCAGCAGCTTAGGGCCTGCGGTCGGCGAGCAGTACTTC.

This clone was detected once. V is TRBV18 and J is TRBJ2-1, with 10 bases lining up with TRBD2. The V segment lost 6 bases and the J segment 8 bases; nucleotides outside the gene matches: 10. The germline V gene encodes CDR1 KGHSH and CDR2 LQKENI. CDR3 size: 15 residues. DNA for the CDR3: TGTGCCAGCTCGTCTCTAGCGGGAGTTCTCGATGAGCAGTTCTTC. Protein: CASSSLAGVLDEQFF.

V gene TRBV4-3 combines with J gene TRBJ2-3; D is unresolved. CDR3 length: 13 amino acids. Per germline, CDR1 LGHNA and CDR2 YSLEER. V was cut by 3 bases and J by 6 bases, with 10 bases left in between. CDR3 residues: CASSQSERDTQYF. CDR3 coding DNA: TGCGCCAGCAGCCAGTCGGAGAGGGATACGCAGTATTTT.

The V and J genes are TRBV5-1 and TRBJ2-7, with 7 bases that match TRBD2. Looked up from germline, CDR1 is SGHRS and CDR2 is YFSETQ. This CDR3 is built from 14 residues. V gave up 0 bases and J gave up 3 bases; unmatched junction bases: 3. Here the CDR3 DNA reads TGCGCCAGCAGCTTGGAAAGCGGGAACTACGAGCAGTACTTC. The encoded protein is CASSLESGNYEQYF.

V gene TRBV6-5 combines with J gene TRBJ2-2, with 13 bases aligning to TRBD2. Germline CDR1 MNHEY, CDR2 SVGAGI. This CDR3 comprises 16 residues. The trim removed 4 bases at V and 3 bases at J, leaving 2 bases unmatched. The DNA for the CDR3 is TGTGCCAGCAGTTTTACTAGCGGGGGGGACACCGGGGAGCTGTTTTTT. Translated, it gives CASSFTSGGDTGELFF.

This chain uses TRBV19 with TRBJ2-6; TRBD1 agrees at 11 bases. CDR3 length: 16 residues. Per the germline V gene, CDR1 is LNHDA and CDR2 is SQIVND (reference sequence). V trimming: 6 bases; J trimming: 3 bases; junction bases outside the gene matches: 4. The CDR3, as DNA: TGTGCCAGTAGCCAGGGACAGGGGGTTGGGGCCAACGTCCTGACTTTC. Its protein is CASSQGQGVGANVLTF.